This T cell receptor (beta chain) is from a study of persistence of HIV-infected CD4 T cells (TCRdb year 2020). For the study in its entirety: Suppressive ART had been received by participants for a median of around eight years. Proviral sequencing was used to assess clonality among infected cells, whereas TCRbeta sequencing gauged the clonality of all cells within each sorted population. Cross-participant TCR cluster analysis included about eight participants for CMV and more than five participants for Gag. Anti-CD3/anti-CD28 stimulation activated a higher proportion of cells, with a lower memory fraction, than antigen stimulation. The study isolated CMV- and HIV-1 Gag-responding CD4+ T cells from ART-treated individuals to examine antigen-driven clonal expansion of HIV-1-infected cells. Peripheral blood samples of up to roughly 180 mL were collected at multiple time points, except for a couple of participants, who underwent leukapheresis at a single time point.

This sample's treatment or condition label indicates: suppressive antiretroviral therapy. As a nonspecific positive control representing the CD4+ T cell repertoire, the cells were stimulated with anti-CD3/anti-CD28 magnetic beads. Responding CD4+ T cells were sorted on the basis of upregulation of both CD40 ligand and CD69. Participants were HIV-1-infected adults who started suppressive ART during chronic infection. Participants had undetectable plasma HIV-1 RNA below 50 copies/mL for at least 4 years. To be included, participants needed a CD4+ T cell count above 400 cells/uL and a positive CMV serology. Before stimulation, PBMCs were isolated using density centrifugation and depleted of CD8+ T cells. CD8-depleted PBMCs were stimulated for about 17 hours with anti-CD28/CD49d costimulation, CD40-blocking antibody and enfuvirtide to prevent new infections. Cells were sorted on a Beckman Coulter MoFlo Legacy or XDP sorter, with propidium iodide excluding dead cells. Genomic DNA was extracted with the QIAamp DNA Mini Kit for samples above one million cells, otherwise with the Quick-DNA Microprep Kit.

In regard to this clone: Its antigen remains undetermined. The input lacks base qualities; no much larger clone sits a single base away.

V is clipped by 6 bases and J by 0 bases, and the sequence between their germline boundaries is 6 bases long. From the cysteine through the phenylalanine, the CDR3 covers 14 amino acids. The CDR3 DNA has 42 bases and is translated from base 1. CDR1 and CDR2, per the germline V gene, are MNHEY and SVGAGI. TCRbeta repertoires were sequenced from genomic DNA with the immunoSEQ hsTCRB assay version 4 in survey mode. Genomic DNA was diluted to around 9.2 ng/uL, using up to roughly 1 ug per sample for TCRbeta sequencing. From the authors' description of their analysis: Analysis of the TCRbeta data was done in ImmunoSeq Analyzer 3.0, and diversity was computed on productive nucleotide rearrangements. Using the Immunarch R package, the improved Chao index served to estimate lower-bound TCR diversity and the Gini coefficient served to estimate clonality. Nucleotide rearrangements that differed but encoded the same CDR3beta amino acid sequence were counted as separate clonotypes. Differential abundance analysis found TCRbeta sequences that were significantly enriched in antigen-responding cells compared with anti-CD3/anti-CD28-activated cells. Using predicted peptide-MHC specificity as the basis, GLIPH2 grouped TCRs into clusters, both for each participant individually and for the merged data sets that combined participants. Imported from immuneACCESS, the table was reduced by TCRdb to in-frame sequences with V and J called. These copies leave out some clones; in studies compared against another copy, an unresolved V gene accounts for under half, and the cause of the remainder is not known. V and J calls and clone size are those listed in that table; D and trimming were worked out from the DNA. This sample is represented by tens of thousands of clones; roughly 90% of them were singletons. The ten most abundant clones make up 1.8% of the sample.

General findings and caveats noted by the study authors: A correlation was observed between TCR oligoclonality and proviral oligoclonality within the same sorted populations. Only a small number of individuals took part in the study, and only a limited range of antigens was tested. TCRbeta richness in CMV- and Gag-responding cells was significantly lower than in anti-CD3/anti-CD28-responding cells; CMV-responding cells had higher oligoclonality than CD3/CD28-stimulated and Gag-responding cells. Antigen-responding cells were enriched for degenerate expanded CDR3beta sequences, which suggests convergent selection of CD4+ responses to CMV and Gag. Bulk TCR analyses could not be limited to the rare CMV-responding cells that actually contained HIV-1 proviruses.

The chain is assembled from TRBV6-5 and TRBJ2-6; no D gene can be assigned with confidence. This receptor was obtained from an adult man with HIV who was CMV-seropositive. The sequencing here drew on CD4+ T cells sorted from PBMCs after roughly 18-hour stimulation, taken from a patient who received antiretroviral therapy. Taken with the paper, the label for cell subset or site translates to: CD40L+CD69+ CD4 T cells responding to anti-CD3/anti-CD28 beads, representing the overall repertoire. The bases read TGTGCCAGCAGCTACAGCTCTGGGGCCAACGTCCTGACTTTC. The translation is CASSYSSGANVLTF.